This record looks at one T cell receptor beta chain sequence and its context. The data originate from a study of blood T cell repertoires in COVID-19. Study-wide context: Samples representing acute and convalescent COVID-19 were sourced from the United States, Italy and Spain. T cells, B-cell-depleted T cells, or PBMCs provided the cDNA or gDNA that served as material.

Germline CDR1 SNHLY, CDR2 FYNNEI. The ends were cut back, 1 base at V and 3 bases at J, with 9 bases in the middle. The CDR3 runs to 14 residues. As handled by the study authors: Cell counts per sample came from amplifying reference gene primers. Repertoires were generated with immunoSEQ multiplex PCR, while TCRdb's copy carries only in-frame clones and drops some. D and trimming were read from the DNA, whereas the V and J calls and clone size are those reported in that table. The table has about 200,000 clones, approximately 80% seen once. The sample was peripheral blood. The V gene is TRBV2, the J gene TRBJ1-1; D possibly corresponds to TRBD1 (6 bases). This sequence was found in a human donor with acute or convalescent COVID-19. The donor label of this sample is uncertain. The CDR3 sequence: CASSEDRAYTEAFF. The DNA of the CDR3 is TGTGCCAGCAGTGAAGACAGGGCTTACACTGAAGCTTTCTTT.